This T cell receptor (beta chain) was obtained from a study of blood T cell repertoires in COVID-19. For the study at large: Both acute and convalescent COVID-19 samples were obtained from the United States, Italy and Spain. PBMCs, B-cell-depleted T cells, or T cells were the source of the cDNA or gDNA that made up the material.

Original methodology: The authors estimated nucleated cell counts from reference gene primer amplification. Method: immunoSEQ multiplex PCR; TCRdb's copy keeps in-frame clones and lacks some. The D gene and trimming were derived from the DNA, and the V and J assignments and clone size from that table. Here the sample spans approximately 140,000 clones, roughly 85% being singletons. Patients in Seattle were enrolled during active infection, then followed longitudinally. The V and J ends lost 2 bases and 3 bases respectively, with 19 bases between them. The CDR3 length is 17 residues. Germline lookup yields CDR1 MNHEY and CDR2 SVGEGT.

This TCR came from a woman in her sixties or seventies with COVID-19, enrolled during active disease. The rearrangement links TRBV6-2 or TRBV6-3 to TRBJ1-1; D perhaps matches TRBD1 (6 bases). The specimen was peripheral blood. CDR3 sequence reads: CASSYPVTAGEYTEAFF. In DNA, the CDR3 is TGTGCCAGCAGTTACCCCGTAACGGCAGGGGAGTACACTGAAGCTTTCTTT.